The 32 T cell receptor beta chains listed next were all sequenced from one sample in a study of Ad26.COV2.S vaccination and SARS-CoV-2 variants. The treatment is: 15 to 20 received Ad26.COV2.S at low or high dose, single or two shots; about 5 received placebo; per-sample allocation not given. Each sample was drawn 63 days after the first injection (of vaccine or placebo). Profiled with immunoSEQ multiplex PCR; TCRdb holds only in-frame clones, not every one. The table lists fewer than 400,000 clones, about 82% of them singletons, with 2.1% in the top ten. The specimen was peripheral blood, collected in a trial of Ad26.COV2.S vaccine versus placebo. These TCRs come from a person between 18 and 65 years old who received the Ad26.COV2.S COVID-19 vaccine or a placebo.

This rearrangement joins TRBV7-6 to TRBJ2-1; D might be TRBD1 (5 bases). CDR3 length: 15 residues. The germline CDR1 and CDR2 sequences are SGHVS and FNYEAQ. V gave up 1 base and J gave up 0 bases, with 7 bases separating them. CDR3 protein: CASSLEGNSYNEQFF. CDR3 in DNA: TGTGCCAGCAGCTTAGAGGGGAACTCCTACAATGAGCAGTTCTTC.

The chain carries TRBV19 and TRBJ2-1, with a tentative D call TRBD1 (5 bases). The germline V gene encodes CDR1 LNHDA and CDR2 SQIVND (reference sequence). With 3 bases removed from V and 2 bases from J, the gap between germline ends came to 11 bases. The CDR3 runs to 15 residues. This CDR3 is CASSIGARTYNEQFF. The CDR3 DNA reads TGTGCCAGTAGTATTGGGGCGAGAACCTACAATGAGCAGTTCTTC. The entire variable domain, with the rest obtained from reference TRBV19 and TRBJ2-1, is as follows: DGGITQSPKYLFRKEGQNVTLSCEQNLNHDAMYWYRQDPGQGLRLIYYSQIVNDFQKGDIAEGYSVSREKKESFPLTVTSAQKNPTAFYLCASSIGARTYNEQFFGPGTRLTVL.

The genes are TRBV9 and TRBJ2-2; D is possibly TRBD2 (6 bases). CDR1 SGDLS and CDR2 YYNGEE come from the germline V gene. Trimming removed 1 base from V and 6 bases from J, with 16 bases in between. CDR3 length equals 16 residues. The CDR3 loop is CASSVTLGLLPGELFF. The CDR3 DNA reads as TGTGCCAGCAGCGTAACCCTAGGACTATTACCCGGGGAGCTGTTTTTT.

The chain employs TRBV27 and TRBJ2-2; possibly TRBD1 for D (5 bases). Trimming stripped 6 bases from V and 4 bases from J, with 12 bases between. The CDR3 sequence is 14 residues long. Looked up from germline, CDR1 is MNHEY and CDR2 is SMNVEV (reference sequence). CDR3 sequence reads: CASRIVGATGELFF. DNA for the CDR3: TGTGCCAGCAGGATTGTAGGGGCCACCGGGGAGCTGTTTTTT.

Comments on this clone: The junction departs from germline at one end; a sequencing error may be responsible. The CDR3 sequence: CASSLVFNQGLAETFF. In DNA form, the CDR3 reads TGTGCCAGCAGCTTGGTATTTAATCAGGGACTCGCTGAAACTTTCTTT. This chain links TRBV5-5 with TRBJ1-1; a possible D gene is TRBD1 (5 bases). In germline, CDR1 is SGHKS, CDR2 YYEKEE (reference sequence). The CDR3 length is 16 residues.

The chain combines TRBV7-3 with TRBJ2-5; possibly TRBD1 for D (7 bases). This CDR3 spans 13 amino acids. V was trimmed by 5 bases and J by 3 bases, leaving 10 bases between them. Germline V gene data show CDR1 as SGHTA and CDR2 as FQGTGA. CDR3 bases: TGTGCCAGCAGCGCGGGGACAGAAGAGACCCAGTACTTC. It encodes CASSAGTEETQYF.

The CDR3 sequence: CASSVAGAKNIQYF. The CDR3 DNA reads as TGTGCCAGCAGCGTAGCTGGAGCCAAAAACATTCAGTACTTC. The gene calls are TRBV9 and TRBJ2-4; no clear D gene. There are 14 residues in the CDR3. V lost 0 bases, J lost 0 bases, and 4 bases lay in between. Germline CDR1 reads SGDLS; CDR2 reads YYNGEE.

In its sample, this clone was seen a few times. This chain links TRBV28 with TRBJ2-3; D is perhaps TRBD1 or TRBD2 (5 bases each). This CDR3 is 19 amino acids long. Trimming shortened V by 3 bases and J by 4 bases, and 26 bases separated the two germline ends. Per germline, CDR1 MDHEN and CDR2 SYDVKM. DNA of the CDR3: TGTGCCAGCAGTTTTAGTGGTATTATGGCTAGCAAGGGGCCAGATACGCAGTATTTT. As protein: CASSFSGIMASKGPDTQYF.

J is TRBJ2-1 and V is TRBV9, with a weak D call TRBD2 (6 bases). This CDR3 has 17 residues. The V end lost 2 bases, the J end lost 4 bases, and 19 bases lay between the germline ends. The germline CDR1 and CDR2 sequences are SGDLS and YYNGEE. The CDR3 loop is CASSVGGAGLSYNEQFF. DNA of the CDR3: TGTGCCAGCAGCGTCGGAGGGGCCGGCCTATCATACAATGAGCAGTTCTTC.

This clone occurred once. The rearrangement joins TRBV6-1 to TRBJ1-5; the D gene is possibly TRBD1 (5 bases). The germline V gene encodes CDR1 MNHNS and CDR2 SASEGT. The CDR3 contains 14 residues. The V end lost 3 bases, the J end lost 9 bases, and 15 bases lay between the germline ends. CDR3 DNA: TGTGCCAGCAGTGATGTGGGACTTTCAACGCCCCAGCATTTT. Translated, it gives CASSDVGLSTPQHF.

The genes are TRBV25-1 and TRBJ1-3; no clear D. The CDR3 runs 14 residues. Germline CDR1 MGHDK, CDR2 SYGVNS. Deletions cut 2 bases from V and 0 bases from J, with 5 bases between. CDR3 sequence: CASSEVPSGNTIYF. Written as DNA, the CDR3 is TGTGCCAGCAGTGAAGTCCCCTCTGGAAACACCATATATTTT.

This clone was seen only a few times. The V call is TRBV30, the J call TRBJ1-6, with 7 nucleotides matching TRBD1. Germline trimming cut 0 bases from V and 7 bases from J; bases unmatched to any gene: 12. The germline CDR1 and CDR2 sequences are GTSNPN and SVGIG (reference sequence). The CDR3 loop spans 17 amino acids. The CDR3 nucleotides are TGTGCCTGGAGTGTAATGGCAGGGGGAACGGGAAATTCACCCCTCCACTTT. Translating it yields CAWSVMAGGTGNSPLHF.

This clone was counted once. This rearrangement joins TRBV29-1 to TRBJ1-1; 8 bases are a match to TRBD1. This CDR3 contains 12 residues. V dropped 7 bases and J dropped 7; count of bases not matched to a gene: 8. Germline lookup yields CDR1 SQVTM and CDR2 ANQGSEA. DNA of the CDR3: TGCAGCGCCCGGACAGGGAGATTTGAAGCTTTCTTT. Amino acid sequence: CSARTGRFEAFF. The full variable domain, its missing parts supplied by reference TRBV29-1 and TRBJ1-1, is SAVISQKPSRDICQRGTSLTIQCQVDSQVTMMFWYRQQPGQSLTLIATANQGSEATYESGFVIDKFPISRPNLTFSTLTVSNMSPEDSSIYLCSARTGRFEAFFGQGTRLTVV.

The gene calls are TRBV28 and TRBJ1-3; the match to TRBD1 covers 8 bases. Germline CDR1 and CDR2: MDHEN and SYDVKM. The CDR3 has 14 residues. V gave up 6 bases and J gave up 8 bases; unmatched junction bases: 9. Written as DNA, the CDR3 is TGTGCCAGCAGACCGACAGGGGAATGGGACACCATATATTTT. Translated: CASRPTGEWDTIYF. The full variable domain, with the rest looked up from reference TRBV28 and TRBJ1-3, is DVKVTQSSRYLVKRTGEKVFLECVQDMDHENMFWYRQDPGLGLRLIYFSYDVKMKEKGDIPEGYSVSREKKERFSLILESASTNQTSMYLCASRPTGEWDTIYFGEGSWLTVV.

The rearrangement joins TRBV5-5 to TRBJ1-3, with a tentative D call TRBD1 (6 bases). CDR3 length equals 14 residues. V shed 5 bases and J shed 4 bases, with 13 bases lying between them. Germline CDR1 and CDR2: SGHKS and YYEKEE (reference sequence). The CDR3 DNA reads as TGTGCCAGCAGTCCCGGGACAAGCGGAAACACCATATATTTT. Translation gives CASSPGTSGNTIYF.

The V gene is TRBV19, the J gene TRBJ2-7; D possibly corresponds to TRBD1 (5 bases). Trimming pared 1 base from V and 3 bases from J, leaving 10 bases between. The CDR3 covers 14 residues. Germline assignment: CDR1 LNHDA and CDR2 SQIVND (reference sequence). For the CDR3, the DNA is TGTGCCAGTAGTATAGCGCAGGGTCTCTACGAGCAGTACTTC. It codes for CASSIAQGLYEQYF.

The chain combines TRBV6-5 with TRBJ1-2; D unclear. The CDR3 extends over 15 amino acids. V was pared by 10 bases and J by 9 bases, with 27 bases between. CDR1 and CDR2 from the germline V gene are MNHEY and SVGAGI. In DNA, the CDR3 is TGTGCCACCCATGAGATCGCAGGCACCCTCACGAGCTACACCTTC. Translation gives CATHEIAGTLTSYTF.

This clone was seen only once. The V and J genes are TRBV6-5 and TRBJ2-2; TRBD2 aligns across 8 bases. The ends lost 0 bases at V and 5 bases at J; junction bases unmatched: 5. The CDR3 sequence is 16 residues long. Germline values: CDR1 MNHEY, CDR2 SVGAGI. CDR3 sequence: CASSYSTSGGTGELFF. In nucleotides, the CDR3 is TGTGCCAGCAGTTACTCGACTTCGGGGGGGACCGGGGAGCTGTTTTTT.

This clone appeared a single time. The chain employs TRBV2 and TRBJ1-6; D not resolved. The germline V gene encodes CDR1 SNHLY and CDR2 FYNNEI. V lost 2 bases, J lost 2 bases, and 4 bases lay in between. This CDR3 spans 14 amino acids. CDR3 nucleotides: TGTGCCAGCAGTGAATCGGCCTATAATTCACCCCTCCACTTT. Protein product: CASSESAYNSPLHF.

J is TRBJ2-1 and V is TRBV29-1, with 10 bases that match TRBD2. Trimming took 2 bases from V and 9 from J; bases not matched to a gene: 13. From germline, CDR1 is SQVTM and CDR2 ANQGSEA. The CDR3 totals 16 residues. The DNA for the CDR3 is TGCAGCGTTGAAAGCCCAACTAGCGGGACCGGAAGTGAGCAGTTCTTC. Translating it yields CSVESPTSGTGSEQFF.

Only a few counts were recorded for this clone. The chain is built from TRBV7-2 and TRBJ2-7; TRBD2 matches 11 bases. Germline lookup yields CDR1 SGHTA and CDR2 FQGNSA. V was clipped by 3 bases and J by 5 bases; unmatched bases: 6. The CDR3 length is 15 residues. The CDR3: CASSFLAGGWNEQYF. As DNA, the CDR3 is TGTGCCAGCAGCTTCCTAGCGGGGGGTTGGAACGAGCAGTACTTC. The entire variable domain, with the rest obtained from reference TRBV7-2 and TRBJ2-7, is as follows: GAGVSQSPSNKVTEKGKDVELRCDPISGHTALYWYRQSLGQGLEFLIYFQGNSAPDKSGLPSDRFSAERTGGSVSTLTIQRTQQEDSAVYLCASSFLAGGWNEQYFGPGTRLTVT.

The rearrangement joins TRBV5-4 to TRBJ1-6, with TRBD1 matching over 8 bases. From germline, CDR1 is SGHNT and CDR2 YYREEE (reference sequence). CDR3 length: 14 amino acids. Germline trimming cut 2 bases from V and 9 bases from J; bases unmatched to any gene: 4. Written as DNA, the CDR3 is TGTGCCAGCAGCTTTGACAGGGGTAGTTCACCCCTCCACTTT. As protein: CASSFDRGSSPLHF.

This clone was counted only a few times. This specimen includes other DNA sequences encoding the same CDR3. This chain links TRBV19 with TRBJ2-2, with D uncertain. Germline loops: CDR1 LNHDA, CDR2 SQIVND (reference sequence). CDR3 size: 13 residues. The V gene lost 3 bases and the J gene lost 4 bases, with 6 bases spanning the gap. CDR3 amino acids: CASSILLTGELFF. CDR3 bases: TGTGCCAGTAGTATCCTTCTCACCGGGGAGCTGTTTTTT. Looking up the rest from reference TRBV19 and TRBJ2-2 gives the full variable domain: DGGITQSPKYLFRKEGQNVTLSCEQNLNHDAMYWYRQDPGQGLRLIYYSQIVNDFQKGDIAEGYSVSREKKESFPLTVTSAQKNPTAFYLCASSILLTGELFFGEGSRLTVL.

Written as DNA, the CDR3 is TGCAGTGCTAGTCGGGCGCCGGCTCCCTACGAGCAGTACTTC. It yields the protein CSASRAPAPYEQYF. The J gene is TRBJ2-7, the V gene TRBV20-1, with D unresolved. CDR3 size: 14 residues. V was clipped by 3 bases and J by 2 bases, with 14 bases between them. CDR1 DFQATT and CDR2 SNEGSKA come from the germline V gene (reference sequence).

The CDR3 nucleotides are TGTGCCAGCAGCCAAATGACAGGGGACTACACTGAAGCTTTCTTT. Protein: CASSQMTGDYTEAFF. The chain employs TRBV3-1 (or the pseudogene TRBV3-2) and TRBJ1-1; 8 nucleotides align to TRBD1. This CDR3 region has 15 residues. V shed 2 bases, J shed 3 bases, and the junction held 5 bases outside the gene matches. Per the germline V gene, CDR1 is LGHDT and CDR2 is YNNKEL (reference sequence).

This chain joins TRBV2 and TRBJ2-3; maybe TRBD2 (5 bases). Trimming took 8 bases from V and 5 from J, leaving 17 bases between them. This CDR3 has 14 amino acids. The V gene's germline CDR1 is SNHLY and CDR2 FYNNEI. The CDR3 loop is CASCLAGGVDTQYF. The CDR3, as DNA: TGTGCCAGCTGTCTGGCGGGTGGTGTAGATACGCAGTATTTT.

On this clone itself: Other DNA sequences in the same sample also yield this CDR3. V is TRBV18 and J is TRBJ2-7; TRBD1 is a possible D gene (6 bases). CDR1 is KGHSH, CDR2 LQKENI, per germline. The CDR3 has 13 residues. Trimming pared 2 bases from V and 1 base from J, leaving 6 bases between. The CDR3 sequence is CASSPTGSYEQYF. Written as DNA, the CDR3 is TGTGCCAGCTCACCAACAGGGTCCTACGAGCAGTACTTC.

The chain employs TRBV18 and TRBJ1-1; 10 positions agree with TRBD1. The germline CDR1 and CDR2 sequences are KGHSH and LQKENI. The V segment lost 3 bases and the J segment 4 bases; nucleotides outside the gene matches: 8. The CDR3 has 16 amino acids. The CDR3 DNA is TGTGCCAGCTCACCGGTTCGACAGGGGGCGCGCACTGAAGCTTTCTTT. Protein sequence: CASSPVRQGARTEAFF.

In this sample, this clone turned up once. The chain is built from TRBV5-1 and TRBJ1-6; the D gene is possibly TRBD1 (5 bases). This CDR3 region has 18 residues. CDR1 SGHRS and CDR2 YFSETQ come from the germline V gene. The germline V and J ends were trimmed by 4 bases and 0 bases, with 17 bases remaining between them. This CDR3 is CASSARDGISSYNSPLHF. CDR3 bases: TGCGCCAGCAGCGCCCGGGACGGGATAAGCTCCTATAATTCACCCCTCCACTTT.

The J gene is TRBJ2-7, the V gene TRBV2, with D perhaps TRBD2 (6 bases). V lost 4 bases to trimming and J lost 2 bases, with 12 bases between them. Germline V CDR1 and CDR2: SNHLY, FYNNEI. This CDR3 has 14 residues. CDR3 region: CASSGAGKPYEQYF. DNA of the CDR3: TGTGCCAGCAGTGGCGCGGGGAAACCCTACGAGCAGTACTTC.

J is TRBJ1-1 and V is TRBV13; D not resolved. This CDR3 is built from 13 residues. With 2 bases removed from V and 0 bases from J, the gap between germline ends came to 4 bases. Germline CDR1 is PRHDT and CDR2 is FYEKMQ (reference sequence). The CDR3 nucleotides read TGTGCCAGCAGCTTAAATATGAACACTGAAGCTTTCTTT. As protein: CASSLNMNTEAFF. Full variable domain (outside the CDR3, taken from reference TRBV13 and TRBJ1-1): AAGVIQSPRHLIKEKRETATLKCYPIPRHDTVYWYQQGPGQDPQFLISFYEKMQSDKGSIPDRFSAQQFSDYHSELNMSSLELGDSALYFCASSLNMNTEAFFGQGTRLTVV.

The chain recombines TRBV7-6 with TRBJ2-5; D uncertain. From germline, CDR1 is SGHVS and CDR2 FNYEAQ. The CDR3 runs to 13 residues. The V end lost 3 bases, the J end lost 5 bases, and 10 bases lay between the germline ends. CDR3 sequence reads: CASSFSLRETQYF. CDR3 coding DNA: TGTGCCAGCAGCTTCAGCCTTCGGGAGACCCAGTACTTC.